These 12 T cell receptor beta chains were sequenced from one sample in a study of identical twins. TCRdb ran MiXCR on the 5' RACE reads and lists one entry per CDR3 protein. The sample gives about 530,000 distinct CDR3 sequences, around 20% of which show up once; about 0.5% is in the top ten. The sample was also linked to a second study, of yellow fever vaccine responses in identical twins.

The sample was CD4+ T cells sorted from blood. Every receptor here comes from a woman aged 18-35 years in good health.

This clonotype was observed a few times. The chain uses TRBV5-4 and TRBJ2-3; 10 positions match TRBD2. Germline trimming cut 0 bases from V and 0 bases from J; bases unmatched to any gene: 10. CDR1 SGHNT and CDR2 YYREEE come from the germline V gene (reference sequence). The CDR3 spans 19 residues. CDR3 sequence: CASSLGGLADFTSTDTQYF. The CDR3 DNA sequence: TGTGCCAGCAGCTTGGGCGGACTAGCGGACTTTACTAGCACAGATACGCAGTATTTT.

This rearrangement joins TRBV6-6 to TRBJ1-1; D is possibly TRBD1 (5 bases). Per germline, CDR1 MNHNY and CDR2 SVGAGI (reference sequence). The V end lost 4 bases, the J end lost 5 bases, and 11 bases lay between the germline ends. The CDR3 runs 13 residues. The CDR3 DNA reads TGTGCCAGCAGTTTACAAGGGGTGACTGAAGCTTTCTTT. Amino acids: CASSLQGVTEAFF.

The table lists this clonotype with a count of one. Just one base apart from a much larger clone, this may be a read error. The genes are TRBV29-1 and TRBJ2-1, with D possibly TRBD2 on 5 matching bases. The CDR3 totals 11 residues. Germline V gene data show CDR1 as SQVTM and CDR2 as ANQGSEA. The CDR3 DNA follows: TGCAGCGTTCCTAAGAGGGATGAGCGGTTCTTC. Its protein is CSVPKRDERFF.

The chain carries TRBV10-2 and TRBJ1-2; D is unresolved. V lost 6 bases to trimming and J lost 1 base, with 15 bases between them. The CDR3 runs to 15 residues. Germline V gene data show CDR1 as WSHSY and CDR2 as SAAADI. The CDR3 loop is CASSPLSENNYGYTF. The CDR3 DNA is TGCGCCAGCAGCCCCCTATCGGAGAATAACTATGGCTACACCTTC.

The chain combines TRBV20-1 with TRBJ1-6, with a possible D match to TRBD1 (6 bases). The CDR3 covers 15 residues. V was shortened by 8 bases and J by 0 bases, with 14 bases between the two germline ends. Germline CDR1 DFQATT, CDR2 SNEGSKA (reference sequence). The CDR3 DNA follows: TGCAGTTCTACAGGGATCGCCTCCTATAATTCACCCCTCCACTTT. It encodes CSSTGIASYNSPLHF.

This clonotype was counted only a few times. The CDR3 protein is CASSFQGWTDGYTF. The CDR3 nucleotides read TGTGCCAGCAGTTTTCAAGGATGGACGGATGGCTACACCTTC. The chain joins TRBV12-3 or TRBV12-4 to TRBJ1-2; D remains unclear. V was clipped by 3 bases and J by 6 bases, with 14 bases between them. The CDR3 covers 14 residues.

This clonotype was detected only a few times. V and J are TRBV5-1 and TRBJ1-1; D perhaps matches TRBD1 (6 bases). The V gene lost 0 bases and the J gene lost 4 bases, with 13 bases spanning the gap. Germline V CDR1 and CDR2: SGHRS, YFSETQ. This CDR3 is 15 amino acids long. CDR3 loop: CASSLEGGRGTEAFF. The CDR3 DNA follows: TGCGCCAGCAGCTTGGAGGGGGGAAGGGGCACTGAAGCTTTCTTT.

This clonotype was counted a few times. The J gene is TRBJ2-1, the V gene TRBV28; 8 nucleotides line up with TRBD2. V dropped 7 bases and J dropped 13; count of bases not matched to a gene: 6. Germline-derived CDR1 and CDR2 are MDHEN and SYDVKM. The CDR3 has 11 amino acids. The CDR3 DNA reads TGTGCCAGCAAAGGGGGGACTAGACAGTTCTTC. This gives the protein CASKGGTRQFF.

This chain's CDR3 is CSAGGNTGELFF. The CDR3 DNA is TGCAGTGCAGGGGGCAACACCGGGGAGCTGTTTTTT. J is TRBJ2-2 and V is TRBV20-1, with 7 bases lining up with TRBD1. CDR3 size: 12 residues. In germline, CDR1 is DFQATT, CDR2 SNEGSKA (reference sequence). Trimming at V came to 6 bases and at J to 2 bases, leaving 0 bases not matched to a gene.

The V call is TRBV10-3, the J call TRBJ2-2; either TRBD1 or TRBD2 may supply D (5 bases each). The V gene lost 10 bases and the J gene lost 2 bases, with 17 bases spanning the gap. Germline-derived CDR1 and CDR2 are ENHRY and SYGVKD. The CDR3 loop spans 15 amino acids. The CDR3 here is CATTGAPINTGELFF. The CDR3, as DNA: TGTGCCACCACCGGGGCCCCCATAAACACCGGGGAGCTGTTTTTT.

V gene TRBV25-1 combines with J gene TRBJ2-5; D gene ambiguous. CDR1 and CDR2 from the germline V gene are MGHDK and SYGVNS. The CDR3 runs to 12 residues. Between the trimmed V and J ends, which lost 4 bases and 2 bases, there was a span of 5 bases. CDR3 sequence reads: CASSAYQETQYF. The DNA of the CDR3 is TGTGCCAGCAGTGCCTATCAAGAGACCCAGTACTTC.

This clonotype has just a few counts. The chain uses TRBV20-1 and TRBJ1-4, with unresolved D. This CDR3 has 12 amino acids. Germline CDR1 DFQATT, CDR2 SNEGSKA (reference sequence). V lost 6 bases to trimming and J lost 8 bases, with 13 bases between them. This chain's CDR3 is CSAQTRKEKLFF. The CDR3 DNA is TGCAGTGCCCAGACCCGTAAGGAAAAACTGTTTTTT.